The present TCR beta chain was sequenced within a study of shared T cell receptors in the human thymus. Germline CDR1 is KGHSH and CDR2 is LQKENI. The CDR3 is made up of 16 amino acids. The V and J ends lost 4 bases and 9 bases respectively, with 19 bases between them. TCRdb keeps only in-frame clones here, not all; method: immunoSEQ multiplex PCR. The profile covers 700,000 or so clones, with approximately 83% appearing a single time and 0.008% to 0.011% taken by the ten largest. These same data were also listed under a study on human thymus T cells. That paper adds: Resections that were taken during corrective heart surgery supplied the thymus tissue.

The sequence came from a girl less than two years old with a congenital heart defect. Sequenced input: thymocytes. The V call is TRBV18, the J call TRBJ1-6; D possibly corresponds to TRBD1 (5 bases). The CDR3 bases are TGTGCCAGCTCACAGACACAGGAAGGGGCTGGTTCACCCCTCCACTTT. This translates into CASSQTQEGAGSPLHF.